In this sample, the clone carrying this TCR beta chain turned up many times. The antigen remains undetermined. The CDR3 has 12 amino acids. Per germline, CDR1 SEHNR and CDR2 FQNEAQ (reference sequence). J lost 5 bases, V lost 5 bases, and 2 bases had no gene match. TCRdb passed the 5' RACE reads through MiXCR, listing each CDR3 protein once. The sample holds some 47,000 distinct CDR3 sequences; less than 8.5% are singletons and the top ten take about 3.1%. This sample was included in a study of spatial heterogeneity in lung cancer. The overall study: The study consistently detected more beta-chain than alpha-chain sequences. Averaged across combinations, each unique TCR and UMI pairing appeared more than ten times in raw reads, which were uncorrected. Whole-study results and caveats: More often at tumor resection than at routine follow-up, ubiquitous expanded tumor TCRs were detected in the blood.

Described time point: sample taken at primary tumor resection. Whole RNA from tumor, nontumor lung or frozen PBMC was sequenced unsorted. Patients with untreated early-stage non-small cell lung cancer, numbering some 68, were the donors. The gene calls are TRBV7-9 and TRBJ2-5; 7 nucleotides agree with TRBD2. The sample was PBMCs, taken at surgery. This clonotype was sampled from a female donor with early-stage non-small cell lung cancer. CDR3 in DNA: TGTGCCAGCAGCGTCGGGGGGGAGACCCAGTACTTC. Encoded protein: CASSVGGETQYF.